This T cell receptor (beta chain) came from a study of cytomegalovirus exposure and HLA in healthy donors. Primers for the PCR totalled 60 Vbeta and 13 Jbeta. TCRdb keeps only in-frame clones here, not all; method: immunoSEQ multiplex PCR. Recorded for this sample: roughly 62,000 clones. Comment on this clone: Its antigen is as yet unknown.

Study-level findings and limits: In a later analysis, several top co-occurrence clusters appeared linked to parvovirus B19, influenza, CMV and Epstein-Barr virus. The only immune exposure information that was available was CMV serostatus.

This clonotype was obtained from a male donor in good health and CMV-seronegative. Material for sequencing was PBMCs.

The CDR3 DNA follows: TGTGCCAGCAGCTGGGACAGGGAAACTAACTATGGCTACACCTTC. Encoded protein: CASSWDRETNYGYTF. V gene TRBV7-9 combines with J gene TRBJ1-2, with TRBD1 matching 9 bases. The CDR3 is 15 residues long. V trimming: 4 bases; J trimming: 0 bases; junction bases outside the gene matches: 3. Germline CDR1 SEHNR, CDR2 FQNEAQ (reference sequence).